The 26 T cell receptor beta chains presented below share a single source sample, sequenced in a study of T cells after yellow fever vaccination. In TCRdb, the 5' RACE reads were re-called with MiXCR into one record per CDR3 protein. The sample has roughly 320,000 distinct CDR3 sequences; around 10% are singletons. The input for sequencing was CD4+ T cells sorted from PBMCs, taken 45 days after the yellow fever booster vaccination. The receptors were gathered from a man aged 18 to 30 who received the YFV17D yellow fever vaccine.

This clonotype was recorded at least ten times. The chain couples TRBV6-5 to TRBJ1-6; D call uncertain. The germline V gene encodes CDR1 MNHEY and CDR2 SVGAGI. The germline V and J ends were trimmed by 2 bases and 7 bases, with 12 bases remaining between them. This CDR3 contains 15 residues. As DNA, the CDR3 is TGTGCCAGCAGTTACGCTGGGATGTTAAATTCACCCCTCCACTTT. Protein product: CASSYAGMLNSPLHF.

The sample holds many counts of this clonotype. The CDR3 protein is CASSLNSPLHF. CDR3 DNA sequence: TGTGCCAGCAGTTTAAATTCACCCCTCCACTTT. This chain joins TRBV12-3 or TRBV12-4 and TRBJ1-6, with D uncertain. The V gene lost 2 bases and the J gene lost 7 bases, with 0 bases spanning the gap. CDR3 length: 11 amino acids.

This chain links TRBV11-2 with TRBJ2-5; a weak D match, TRBD1 (6 bases). Trimming stripped 5 bases from V and 0 bases from J, with 10 bases between. This CDR3 is built from 14 residues. Germline CDR1 is SGHAT and CDR2 is FQNNGV. The CDR3 protein is CASSPGQHQETQYF. CDR3 bases: TGTGCCAGCAGCCCGGGACAACACCAAGAGACCCAGTACTTC.

This clonotype was recorded at least ten times. V is TRBV3-1 and J is TRBJ2-3; the D is unclear. Trimming shortened V by 0 bases and J by 5 bases, and 0 bases separated the two germline ends. Per germline, CDR1 LGHDT and CDR2 YNNKEL (reference sequence). This CDR3 is built from 11 residues. CDR3 in DNA: TGTGCCAGCAGCCAAGAAGATACGCAGTATTTT. Its protein product is CASSQEDTQYF.

In this sample, this clonotype turned up a few times. V and J are TRBV3-1 and TRBJ2-3; 11 nucleotides match TRBD2. Trimming took 0 bases from V and 8 from J; bases not matched to a gene: 7. The germline CDR1 and CDR2 sequences are LGHDT and YNNKEL (reference sequence). The CDR3 loop spans 16 amino acids. The CDR3 protein is CASSQEASGGTATQYF. The CDR3 DNA is TGTGCCAGCAGCCAAGAGGCTAGCGGGGGGACGGCTACGCAGTATTTT.

In this sample, this clonotype turned up a few times. The chain couples TRBV14 to TRBJ2-1; D gene uncertain. Germline V gives CDR1 SGHDN, CDR2 FVKESK. Trimming removed 3 bases from V and 9 bases from J, with 9 bases in between. This CDR3 has 12 residues. This CDR3 is CASSQFFGEQFF. The CDR3 nucleotides are TGTGCCAGCAGCCAGTTTTTCGGTGAGCAGTTCTTC. The whole variable domain, remainder taken from reference TRBV14 and TRBJ2-1, is EAGVTQFPSHSVIEKGQTVTLRCDPISGHDNLYWYRRVMGKEIKFLLHFVKESKQDESGMPNNRFLAERTGGTYSTLKVQPAELEDSGVYFCASSQFFGEQFFGPGTRLTVL.

The chain combines TRBV7-3 with TRBJ2-2; no firm D call. V lost 4 bases and J lost 1, with 10 bases in between. The CDR3 runs to 15 residues. Germline V gene sequence: CDR1 SGHTA, CDR2 FQGTGA. The CDR3 loop is CASSSNYQNTGELFF. The CDR3, as DNA: TGTGCCAGCAGCTCAAATTACCAGAACACCGGGGAGCTGTTTTTT.

In this sample, this clonotype turned up a few times. The chain links TRBV5-1 to TRBJ1-1; 7 bases match TRBD1. Trimming at V came to 0 bases and at J to 3 bases, leaving 8 bases not matched to a gene. Germline CDR1 SGHRS, CDR2 YFSETQ. The CDR3 is made up of 16 amino acids. CDR3 in amino acids: CASSLGTGTADTEAFF. In DNA form, the CDR3 reads TGCGCCAGCAGCTTGGGAACCGGGACAGCGGACACTGAAGCTTTCTTT.

This clonotype was seen repeatedly, ten times or more. The rearrangement links TRBV5-1 to TRBJ2-3; possibly TRBD1 for D (5 bases). The germline CDR1 and CDR2 sequences are SGHRS and YFSETQ. The CDR3 extends over 14 amino acids. Trimming took off 0 bases at V and 5 bases at J, with 10 bases between the two ends. The CDR3 DNA reads TGCGCCAGCAGCTTGGCCCCAGGGCTAGATACGCAGTATTTT. Its translation: CASSLAPGLDTQYF.

V and J are TRBV28 and TRBJ2-7; 7 bases are a match to TRBD2. Germline-derived CDR1 and CDR2 are MDHEN and SYDVKM. The CDR3 has 14 residues. With V trimmed by 5 bases and J by 5 bases, 9 bases remained unmatched. The CDR3 DNA reads as TGTGCCAGCAGTACAGCGGGGATCTTCCACGAGCAGTACGTC. It specifies CASSTAGIFHEQYV.

This clonotype came up a few times. The V and J genes are TRBV25-1 and TRBJ2-2; 10 bases agree with TRBD1. The ends lost 3 bases at V and 4 bases at J; junction bases unmatched: 11. CDR1 is MGHDK, CDR2 SYGVNS, per germline. This CDR3 has 18 residues. The CDR3 region is CASSDPPRDRGRTGELFF. The DNA of the CDR3 is TGTGCCAGCAGTGACCCCCCCCGGGACAGGGGTCGCACCGGGGAGCTGTTTTTT.

This clonotype was detected only a few times. This chain links TRBV12-3 or TRBV12-4 with TRBJ1-1, with D uncertain. V dropped 6 bases and J dropped 3 bases, with 5 bases sitting between them. The CDR3 loop spans 11 amino acids. CDR3 DNA: TGTGCCAGCAGGGTATACACTGAAGCTTTCTTT. Protein: CASRVYTEAFF.

The rearrangement joins TRBV4-3 to TRBJ1-3, with unresolved D. Per germline, CDR1 LGHNA and CDR2 YSLEER. V was clipped by 0 bases and J by 1 base, with 10 bases between them. This CDR3 is 16 amino acids long. Here the CDR3 DNA reads TGCGCCAGCAGCCAAGAACCTCCAAGATCTGGAAACACCATATATTTT. Translation gives CASSQEPPRSGNTIYF.

This clonotype was seen a handful of times. The chain couples TRBV30 to TRBJ2-2; 7 nucleotides match TRBD1. Germline V lookup: CDR1 GTSNPN, CDR2 SVGIG (reference sequence). This CDR3 has 16 amino acids. V was clipped by 1 base and J by 0 bases; unmatched bases: 5. This CDR3 reads CAWSASGTANTGELFF. As DNA, the CDR3 is TGTGCCTGGAGTGCGTCCGGGACAGCGAACACCGGGGAGCTGTTTTTT.

This clonotype has more than one count but fewer than ten. One junction end disagrees with the germline gene, perhaps due to a read error. V is TRBV5-1 and J is TRBJ2-1; 7 bases agree with TRBD2. This CDR3 region has 12 residues. Germline V CDR1 and CDR2: SGHRS, YFSETQ. In nucleotides, the CDR3 is TGCGCCAGCAGCTCCCGGGGACGGGGGGTGGTCTTC. Translation gives CASSSRGRGVVF.

In its sample, this clonotype was seen a few times. The genes are TRBV12-3 or TRBV12-4 and TRBJ2-1; TRBD2 matches 7 bases. CDR3 length equals 14 residues. The V segment lost 5 bases and the J segment 7 bases; nucleotides outside the gene matches: 8. The DNA of the CDR3 is TGTGCCAGCAGTCCTTACGGGGGGAGTAATGAGCAGTTCTTC. This encodes CASSPYGGSNEQFF.

This clonotype came up a few times. The chain couples TRBV24-1 to TRBJ1-5, with D perhaps matching TRBD1 (6 bases). CDR3 length equals 16 residues. Germline V gene sequence: CDR1 KGHDR, CDR2 SFDVKD. Trimming removed 2 bases from V and 5 bases from J, with 15 bases in between. The CDR3 loop is CATSDSGGRLDQPQHF. Written as DNA, the CDR3 is TGTGCCACCAGTGATTCTGGGGGGCGTTTGGATCAGCCCCAGCATTTT.

This clonotype was counted at least ten times. The gene calls are TRBV7-2 and TRBJ1-5; D possibly corresponds to TRBD1 (6 bases). Looked up from germline, CDR1 is SGHTA and CDR2 is FQGNSA. V was clipped by 3 bases and J by 2 bases, with 8 bases between them. The CDR3 runs 14 residues. The CDR3 coding sequence is TGTGCCAGCAGCTTCCGACAGGGCAATCAGCCCCAGCATTTT. It specifies CASSFRQGNQPQHF.

There are a few counts of this clonotype. This rearrangement joins TRBV7-2 to TRBJ2-5; D remains unclear. The CDR3 is made up of 15 amino acids. V lost 1 base and J 5 bases, leaving 14 bases between the germline ends. CDR1 SGHTA and CDR2 FQGNSA come from the germline V gene. The CDR3 nucleotides are TGTGCCAGCAGCTTAGTCCCGGGTGGGTCTGAGACCCAGTACTTC. Encoded protein: CASSLVPGGSETQYF.

This chain joins TRBV7-6 and TRBJ2-1, with D possibly matching TRBD1 (6 bases). There are 12 residues in the CDR3. The germline V gene has CDR1 SGHVS and CDR2 FNYEAQ. V lost 5 bases, J lost 10 bases, and 12 bases lay in between. The CDR3 region is CASSPRQGEQFF. The CDR3 DNA is TGTGCCAGCAGCCCCCGGCAGGGGGAGCAGTTCTTC. The full variable domain, with the rest looked up from reference TRBV7-6 and TRBJ2-1, is GAGVSQSPRYKVTKRGQDVALRCDPISGHVSLYWYRQALGQGPEFLTYFNYEAQQDKSGLPNDRFSAERPEGSISTLTIQRTEQRDSAMYRCASSPRQGEQFFGPGTRLTVL.

This clonotype was seen a few times. The chain uses TRBV5-5 and TRBJ2-2, with 9 bases lining up with TRBD1. In germline, CDR1 is SGHKS, CDR2 YYEKEE (reference sequence). CDR3 length equals 17 residues. J was trimmed by 0 bases and V by 4 bases; bases with no gene match: 7. DNA for the CDR3: TGTGCCAGCAGCATACAGGGGGCCTCAACGAACACCGGGGAGCTGTTTTTT. It encodes CASSIQGASTNTGELFF.

The rearrangement uses TRBV20-1 and TRBJ2-7; TRBD1 matches 8 bases. Trimming at V came to 6 bases and at J to 5 bases, leaving 9 bases not matched to a gene. This CDR3 has 13 amino acids. Germline lookup yields CDR1 DFQATT and CDR2 SNEGSKA (reference sequence). Written as DNA, the CDR3 is TGCAGTGCCCCCGGGACAGGAAGCGACGAGCAGTACGTC. Protein sequence: CSAPGTGSDEQYV.

This sequence joins TRBV6-5 and TRBJ2-3, with D unclear. This CDR3 comprises 14 residues. Germline CDR1 reads MNHEY; CDR2 reads SVGAGI. Trimming took 6 bases from V and 1 from J, leaving 11 bases between them. The CDR3: CASRVDRGTDTQYF. CDR3 DNA sequence: TGTGCCAGCAGGGTGGATAGGGGCACAGATACGCAGTATTTT.

In its sample, this clonotype was seen many times. The rearrangement uses TRBV7-6 and TRBJ2-3; 7 bases are a match to TRBD2. The CDR3 has 14 amino acids. The junction had 5 bases not matched to a gene; V was cut back by 6 bases and J by 2 bases. Germline assignment: CDR1 SGHVS and CDR2 FNYEAQ. The CDR3 nucleotides are TGTGCCAGCAGACGGGACTACCCCACAGATACGCAGTATTTT. Protein product: CASRRDYPTDTQYF.

This clonotype turned up a few times. V is TRBV4-1 and J is TRBJ2-2; D not resolved. This CDR3 is built from 13 residues. The V end lost 0 bases, the J end lost 8 bases, and 7 bases lay between the germline ends. Germline V CDR1 and CDR2: MGHRA, YSYEKL. CDR3 sequence: CASSQEVAGELFF. DNA for the CDR3: TGCGCCAGCAGCCAAGAGGTCGCTGGGGAGCTGTTTTTT.

This rearrangement joins TRBV5-1 to TRBJ2-1; D tentatively fits TRBD1 or TRBD2 (5 bases each). The CDR3 loop spans 16 amino acids. V lost 1 base, J lost 3 bases, and 14 bases lay in between. In germline, CDR1 is SGHRS, CDR2 YFSETQ. CDR3 in amino acids: CASSLIPGTSYNEQFF. CDR3 nucleotides: TGCGCCAGCAGCTTGATACCCGGGACCAGCTACAATGAGCAGTTCTTC.